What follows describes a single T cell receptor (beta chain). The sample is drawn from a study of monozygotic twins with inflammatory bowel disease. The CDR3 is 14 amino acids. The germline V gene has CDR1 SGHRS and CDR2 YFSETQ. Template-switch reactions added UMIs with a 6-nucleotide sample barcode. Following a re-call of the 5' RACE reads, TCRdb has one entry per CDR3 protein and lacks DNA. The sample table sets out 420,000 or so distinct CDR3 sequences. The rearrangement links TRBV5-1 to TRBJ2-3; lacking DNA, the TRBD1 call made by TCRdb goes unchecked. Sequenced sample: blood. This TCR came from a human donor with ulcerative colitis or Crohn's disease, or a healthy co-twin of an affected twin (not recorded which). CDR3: CASKIGGFEDTQYF.